This T cell receptor beta chain was observed in a study of kidney transplant recipient with SARS-CoV-2 infection. TCRdb fed the reads into MiXCR, producing one record per CDR3 protein. The sample lists about 250,000 distinct CDR3 sequences, less than 35% seen once, with about 7% in the top ten. In the case of this clonotype: Being one base from a much bigger clone, this may be a read error.

The CDR3 is 14 amino acids. Germline CDR1 reads KGHDR; CDR2 reads SFDVKD. The receptor was derived from a male patient aged 30 to 40 who had COVID-19 and was a kidney transplant recipient. The graft donor may have contributed some T cells. The material was a blood sample, obtained at baseline and between days 110 and 120 from a kidney transplant recipient. The V gene is TRBV24-1, the J gene TRBJ2-1; 7 bases are a match to TRBD1. CDR3 nucleotide sequence: TGTGCCACTTCTCGGACAGGTGATTACAATGAGCAGCTCTTC. Amino acid sequence: CATSRTGDYNEQLF.